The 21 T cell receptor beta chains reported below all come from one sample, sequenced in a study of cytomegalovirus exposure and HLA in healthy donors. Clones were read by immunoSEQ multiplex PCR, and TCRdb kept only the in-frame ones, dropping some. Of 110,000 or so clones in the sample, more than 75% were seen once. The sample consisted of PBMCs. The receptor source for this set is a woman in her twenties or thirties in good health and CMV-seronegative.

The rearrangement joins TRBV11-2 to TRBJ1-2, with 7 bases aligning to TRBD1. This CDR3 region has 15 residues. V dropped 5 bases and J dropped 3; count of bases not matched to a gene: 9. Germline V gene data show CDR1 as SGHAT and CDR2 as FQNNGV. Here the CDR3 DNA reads TGTGCCAGCAGCCGCCCCGAAGGGGGCGACTATGGCTACACCTTC. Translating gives CASSRPEGGDYGYTF.

CDR3 amino acids: CASTVIMNTEAFF. The CDR3 DNA reads TGTGCCAGCACCGTAATAATGAACACTGAAGCTTTCTTT. The chain carries TRBV2 and TRBJ1-1; the D is unclear. V shed 7 bases and J shed 0 bases, with 9 bases lying between them. This CDR3 is built from 13 residues. Germline loops: CDR1 SNHLY, CDR2 FYNNEI.

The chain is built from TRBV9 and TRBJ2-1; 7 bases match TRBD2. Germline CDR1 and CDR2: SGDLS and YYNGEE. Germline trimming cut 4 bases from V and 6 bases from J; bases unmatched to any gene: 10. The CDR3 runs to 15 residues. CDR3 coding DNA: TGTGCCAGCAGCTCACTGGGGGGGGATGGCAATGAGCAGTTCTTC. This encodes CASSSLGGDGNEQFF.

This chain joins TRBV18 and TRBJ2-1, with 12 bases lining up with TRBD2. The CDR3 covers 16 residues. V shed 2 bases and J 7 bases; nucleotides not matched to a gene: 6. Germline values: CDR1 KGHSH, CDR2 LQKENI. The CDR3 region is CASSPTSGGRINEQFF. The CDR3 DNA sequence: TGTGCCAGCTCACCAACTAGCGGGGGGAGGATAAATGAGCAGTTCTTC.

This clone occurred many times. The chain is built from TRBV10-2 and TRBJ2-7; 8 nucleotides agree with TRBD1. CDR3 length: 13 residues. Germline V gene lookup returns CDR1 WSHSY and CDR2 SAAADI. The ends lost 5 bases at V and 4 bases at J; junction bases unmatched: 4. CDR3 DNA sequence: TGCGCCAGCAGTTCCGGACAGGGATACGAGCAGTACTTC. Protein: CASSSGQGYEQYF.

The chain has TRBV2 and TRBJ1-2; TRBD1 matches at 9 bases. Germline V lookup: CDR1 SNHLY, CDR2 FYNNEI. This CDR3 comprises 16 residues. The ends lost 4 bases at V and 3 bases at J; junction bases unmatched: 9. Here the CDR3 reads CASSVGQGGIDYGYTF. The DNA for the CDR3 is TGTGCCAGCAGTGTGGGACAGGGAGGAATAGACTATGGCTACACCTTC.

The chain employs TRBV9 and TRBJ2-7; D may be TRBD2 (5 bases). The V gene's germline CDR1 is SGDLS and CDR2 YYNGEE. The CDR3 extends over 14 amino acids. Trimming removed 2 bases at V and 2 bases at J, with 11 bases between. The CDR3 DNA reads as TGTGCCAGCAGCGTCGGACTTCCTACCTACGAGCAGTACTTC. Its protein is CASSVGLPTYEQYF.

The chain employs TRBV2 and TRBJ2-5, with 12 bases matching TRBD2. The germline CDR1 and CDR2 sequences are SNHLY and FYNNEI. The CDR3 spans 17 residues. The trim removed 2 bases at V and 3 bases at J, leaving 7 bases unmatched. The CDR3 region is CASSEKASGGAKETQYF. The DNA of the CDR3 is TGTGCCAGCAGTGAAAAGGCTAGCGGGGGGGCTAAAGAGACCCAGTACTTC.

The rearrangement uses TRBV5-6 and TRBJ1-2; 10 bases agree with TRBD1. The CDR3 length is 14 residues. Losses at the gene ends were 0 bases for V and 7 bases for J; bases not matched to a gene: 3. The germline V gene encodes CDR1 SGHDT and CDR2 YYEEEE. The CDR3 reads CASSLEGTGVGYTF. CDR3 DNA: TGTGCCAGCAGCTTGGAGGGGACAGGGGTTGGCTACACCTTC.

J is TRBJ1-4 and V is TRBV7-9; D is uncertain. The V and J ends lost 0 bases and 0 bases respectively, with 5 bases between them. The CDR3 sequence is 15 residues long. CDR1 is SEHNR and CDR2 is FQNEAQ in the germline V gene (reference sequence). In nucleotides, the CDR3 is TGTGCCAGCAGCTTAGCCGGGGCAACTAATGAAAAACTGTTTTTT. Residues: CASSLAGATNEKLFF.

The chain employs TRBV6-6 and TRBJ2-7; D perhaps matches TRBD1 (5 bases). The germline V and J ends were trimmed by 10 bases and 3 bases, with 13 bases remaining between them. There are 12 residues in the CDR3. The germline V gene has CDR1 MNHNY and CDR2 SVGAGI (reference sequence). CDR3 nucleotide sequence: TGTGCCACAGGGCCCGAACGCTACGAGCAGTACTTC. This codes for CATGPERYEQYF.

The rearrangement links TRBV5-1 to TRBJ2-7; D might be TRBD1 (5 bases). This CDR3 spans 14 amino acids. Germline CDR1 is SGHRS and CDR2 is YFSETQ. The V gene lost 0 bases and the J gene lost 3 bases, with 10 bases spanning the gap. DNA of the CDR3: TGCGCCAGCAGCTTGGAGGGGTTTTACTACGAGCAGTACTTC. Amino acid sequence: CASSLEGFYYEQYF. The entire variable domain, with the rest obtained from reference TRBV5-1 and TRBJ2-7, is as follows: KAGVTQTPRYLIKTRGQQVTLSCSPISGHRSVSWYQQTPGQGLQFLFEYFSETQRNKGNFPGRFSGRQFSNSRSEMNVSTLELGDSALYLCASSLEGFYYEQYFGPGTRLTVT.

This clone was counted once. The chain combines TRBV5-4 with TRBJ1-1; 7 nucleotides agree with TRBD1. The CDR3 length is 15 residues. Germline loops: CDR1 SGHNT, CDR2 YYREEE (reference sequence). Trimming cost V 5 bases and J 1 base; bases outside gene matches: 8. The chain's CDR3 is CASSLPGQQNTEAFF. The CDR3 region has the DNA TGTGCCAGCAGTCTCCCGGGACAGCAGAACACTGAAGCTTTCTTT. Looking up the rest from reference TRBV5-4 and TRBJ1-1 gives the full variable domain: ETGVTQSPTHLIKTRGQQVTLRCSSQSGHNTVSWYQQALGQGPQFIFQYYREEENGRGNFPPRFSGLQFPNYSSELNVNALELDDSALYLCASSLPGQQNTEAFFGQGTRLTVV.

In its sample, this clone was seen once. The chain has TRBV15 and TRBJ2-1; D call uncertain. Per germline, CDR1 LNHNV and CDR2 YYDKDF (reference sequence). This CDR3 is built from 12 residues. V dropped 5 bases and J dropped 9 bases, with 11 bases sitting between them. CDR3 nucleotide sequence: TGTGCCACCAGCCCCTCTAGAGCTGAGCAGTTCTTC. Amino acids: CATSPSRAEQFF.

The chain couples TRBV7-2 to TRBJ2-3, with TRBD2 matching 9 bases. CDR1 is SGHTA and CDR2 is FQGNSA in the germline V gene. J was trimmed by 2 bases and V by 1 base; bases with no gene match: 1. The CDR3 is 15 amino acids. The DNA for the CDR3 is TGTGCCAGCAGCTTAGGCGGGGGGGCCACAGATACGCAGTATTTT. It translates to CASSLGGGATDTQYF. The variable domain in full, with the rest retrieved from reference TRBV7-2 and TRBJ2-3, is GAGVSQSPSNKVTEKGKDVELRCDPISGHTALYWYRQSLGQGLEFLIYFQGNSAPDKSGLPSDRFSAERTGGSVSTLTIQRTQQEDSAVYLCASSLGGGATDTQYFGPGTRLTVL.

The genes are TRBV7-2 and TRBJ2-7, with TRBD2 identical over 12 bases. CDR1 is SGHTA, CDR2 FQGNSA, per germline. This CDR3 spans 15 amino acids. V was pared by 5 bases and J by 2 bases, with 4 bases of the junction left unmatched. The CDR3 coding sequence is TGTGCCAGCAGCCAGACTAGCGGGGGTCCCTACGAGCAGTACTTC. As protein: CASSQTSGGPYEQYF.

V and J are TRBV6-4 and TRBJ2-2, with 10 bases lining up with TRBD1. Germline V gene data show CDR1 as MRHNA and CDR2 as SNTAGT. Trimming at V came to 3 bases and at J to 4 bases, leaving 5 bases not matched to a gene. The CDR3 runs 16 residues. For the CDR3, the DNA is TGTGCCAGCAGTGATGGACAGGGGGGTTCCACCGGGGAGCTGTTTTTT. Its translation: CASSDGQGGSTGELFF.

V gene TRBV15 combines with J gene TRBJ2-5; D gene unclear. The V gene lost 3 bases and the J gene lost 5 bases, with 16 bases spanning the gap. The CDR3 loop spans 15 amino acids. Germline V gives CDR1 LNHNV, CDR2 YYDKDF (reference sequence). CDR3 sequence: CATSRQVWSQETQYF. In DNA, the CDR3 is TGTGCCACCAGCAGGCAGGTTTGGTCACAGGAGACCCAGTACTTC.

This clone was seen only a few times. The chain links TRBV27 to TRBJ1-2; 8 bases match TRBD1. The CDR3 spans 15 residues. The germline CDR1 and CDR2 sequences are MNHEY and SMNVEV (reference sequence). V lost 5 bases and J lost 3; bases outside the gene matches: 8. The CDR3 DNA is TGTGCCAGCAGTCCGATCAGGACAGGGTACTATGGCTACACCTTC. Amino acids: CASSPIRTGYYGYTF.

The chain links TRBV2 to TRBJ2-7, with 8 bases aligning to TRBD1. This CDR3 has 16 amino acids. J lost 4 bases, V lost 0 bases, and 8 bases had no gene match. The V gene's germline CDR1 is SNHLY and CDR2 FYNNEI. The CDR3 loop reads CASSEAPRTGRYEQYF. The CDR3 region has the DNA TGTGCCAGCAGTGAAGCTCCTAGGACAGGGCGTTACGAGCAGTACTTC.

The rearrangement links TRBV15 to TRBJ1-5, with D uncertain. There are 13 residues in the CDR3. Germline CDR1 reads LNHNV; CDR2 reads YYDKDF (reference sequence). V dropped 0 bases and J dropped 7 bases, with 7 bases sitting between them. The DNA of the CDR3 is TGTGCCACCAGCAGAGACAGAGGACAGCCCCAGCATTTT. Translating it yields CATSRDRGQPQHF.